The 16 T cell receptor beta chains below all came from one sample that was sequenced in a study of cytomegalovirus exposure and HLA in healthy donors. Amplification used 60 Vbeta primers and 13 Jbeta primers. Using immunoSEQ multiplex PCR, the repertoire was profiled, and TCRdb retains in-frame clones only, with some absent. Of some 120,000 clones listed, roughly 8.6% are singletons. Material for sequencing was PBMCs. The receptors here all came from a woman between 35 and 50 years old in good health and CMV-seropositive.

This chain joins TRBV15 and TRBJ2-1; the match to TRBD2 covers 7 bases. Germline lookup yields CDR1 LNHNV and CDR2 YYDKDF (reference sequence). The CDR3 is 17 amino acids. V was pared by 1 base and J by 5 bases, with 11 bases of the junction left unmatched. CDR3 nucleotide sequence: TGTGCCACCAGCAGAGGATCTCCAGCGGGGACTAACAATGAGCAGTTCTTC. It codes for CATSRGSPAGTNNEQFF.

The chain is built from TRBV15 and TRBJ2-7; TRBD2 aligns across 9 bases. The CDR3 extends over 15 amino acids. From germline, CDR1 is LNHNV and CDR2 YYDKDF (reference sequence). J lost 2 bases, V lost 1 base, and 3 bases had no gene match. CDR3 protein: CATSRGGLATYEQYF. The CDR3 region has the DNA TGTGCCACCAGCAGAGGGGGACTAGCCACCTACGAGCAGTACTTC.

This clone occurred a few times. The chain links TRBV5-1 to TRBJ1-1; D is possibly TRBD1 (5 bases). The CDR3 totals 16 residues. Germline V gives CDR1 SGHRS, CDR2 YFSETQ. Trimming cost V 4 bases and J 6 bases, with 22 bases left between them. The chain's CDR3 is CASSGTVPTTRAEAFF. The CDR3 DNA reads TGCGCCAGCAGCGGAACAGTACCCACTACCAGGGCTGAAGCTTTCTTT.

This clone was counted only a few times. The chain couples TRBV27 to TRBJ1-1, with 10 bases aligning to TRBD1. Looked up from germline, CDR1 is MNHEY and CDR2 is SMNVEV (reference sequence). CDR3 length: 14 residues. Trimming cost V 5 bases and J 5 bases; bases outside gene matches: 5. The DNA of the CDR3 is TGTGCCAGCAGTCCGGACAGGGGGGGGACTGAAGCTTTCTTT. Its protein is CASSPDRGGTEAFF.

V is TRBV28 and J is TRBJ1-2; no firm D call. Between the trimmed V and J ends, which lost 10 bases and 8 bases, there was a span of 20 bases. The germline V gene encodes CDR1 MDHEN and CDR2 SYDVKM. This CDR3 spans 13 amino acids. The CDR3, as DNA: TGTGCCACCGGGGAGGGAACCCGAATCGGCTACACCTTC. Translation: CATGEGTRIGYTF.

The table lists this clone with a few counts. The V call is TRBV9, the J call TRBJ2-2, with 7 bases that match TRBD1. This CDR3 has 16 residues. V lost 4 bases, J lost 4 bases, and 10 bases stayed unmatched. CDR1 is SGDLS, CDR2 YYNGEE, per germline. CDR3 nucleotides: TGTGCCAGCAGCCCCCGACAGGGTCATGGCACCGGGGAGCTGTTTTTT. Amino acid sequence: CASSPRQGHGTGELFF. Together with reference TRBV9 and TRBJ2-2, the CDR3 gives the full variable domain: DSGVTQTPKHLITATGQRVTLRCSPRSGDLSVYWYQQSLDQGLQFLIQYYNGEERAKGNILERFSAQQFPDLHSELNLSSLELGDSALYFCASSPRQGHGTGELFFGEGSRLTVL.

This clone has only a few counts. V gene TRBV10-3 combines with J gene TRBJ1-5; 7 bases agree with TRBD1. Trimming at V came to 6 bases and at J to 2 bases, leaving 7 bases not matched to a gene. The germline V gene has CDR1 ENHRY and CDR2 SYGVKD. The CDR3 has 15 amino acids. The CDR3 coding sequence is TGTGCCATCAGCGGGGACAGATCAGGCAATCAGCCCCAGCATTTT. Translating gives CAISGDRSGNQPQHF.

This clone was found a few times. V is TRBV6-5 and J is TRBJ1-1; D call uncertain. Germline assignment: CDR1 MNHEY and CDR2 SVGAGI. The CDR3 length is 15 residues. The V and J ends lost 0 bases and 0 bases respectively, with 8 bases between them. CDR3 sequence (DNA): TGTGCCAGCAGTTACTCGGGCACGATGAACACTGAAGCTTTCTTT. Residues: CASSYSGTMNTEAFF.

The V and J genes are TRBV15 and TRBJ1-1; the D is unclear. Germline CDR1 reads LNHNV; CDR2 reads YYDKDF (reference sequence). Trimming shortened V by 3 bases and J by 0 bases, and 8 bases separated the two germline ends. The CDR3 has 14 residues. DNA of the CDR3: TGTGCCACCAGCAGGGTCCCTATGAACACTGAAGCTTTCTTT. Protein sequence: CATSRVPMNTEAFF.

This clone showed up just a few times. The chain carries TRBV19 and TRBJ2-3, with D perhaps TRBD2 (6 bases). Trimming removed 5 bases from V and 0 bases from J, with 12 bases in between. Germline V CDR1 and CDR2: LNHDA, SQIVND (reference sequence). This CDR3 comprises 15 residues. In DNA, the CDR3 is TGTGCCAGTAGTCAACGGGGGTTCAGCACAGATACGCAGTATTTT. Its protein product is CASSQRGFSTDTQYF.

The chain carries TRBV6-4 and TRBJ2-3; D perhaps matches TRBD2 (5 bases). This CDR3 is 16 amino acids long. V lost 2 bases to trimming and J lost 1 base, with 13 bases between them. Germline CDR1 reads MRHNA; CDR2 reads SNTAGT. CDR3 bases: TGTGCCAGCAGTGACATGGGCGGGCGGGGCACAGATACGCAGTATTTT. It codes for CASSDMGGRGTDTQYF.

The rearrangement links TRBV19 to TRBJ2-3, with 11 bases matching TRBD2. This CDR3 region has 16 residues. Germline V gene lookup returns CDR1 LNHDA and CDR2 SQIVND (reference sequence). Trimming at V came to 3 bases and at J to 8 bases, leaving 10 bases not matched to a gene. In nucleotides, the CDR3 is TGTGCCAGTAGTATGGGAGCTAGCGGGGGGTCGGGTACGCAGTATTTT. Translating gives CASSMGASGGSGTQYF. The complete variable domain, with remaining parts taken from reference TRBV19 and TRBJ2-3, reads DGGITQSPKYLFRKEGQNVTLSCEQNLNHDAMYWYRQDPGQGLRLIYYSQIVNDFQKGDIAEGYSVSREKKESFPLTVTSAQKNPTAFYLCASSMGASGGSGTQYFGPGTRLTVL.

The CDR3, as DNA: TGTGCCTGGAGTGTAGGACTCTACGGAGAGACCCAGTACTTC. Protein sequence: CAWSVGLYGETQYF. The chain links TRBV30 to TRBJ2-5, with D perhaps TRBD2 (5 bases). The CDR3 extends over 14 amino acids. The V end lost 0 bases, the J end lost 4 bases, and 12 bases lay between the germline ends. The V gene's germline CDR1 is GTSNPN and CDR2 SVGIG (reference sequence).

This clone has a handful of counts. The V and J genes are TRBV7-9 and TRBJ2-7, with TRBD1 matching 8 bases. Germline V gives CDR1 SEHNR, CDR2 FQNEAQ (reference sequence). CDR3 length equals 17 residues. The ends lost 0 bases at V and 0 bases at J; junction bases unmatched: 7. Here the CDR3 reads CASSLADRGGGSYEQYF. As DNA, the CDR3 is TGTGCCAGCAGCTTAGCCGACAGGGGTGGAGGCTCCTACGAGCAGTACTTC.

This clone was counted between two and nine times. V is TRBV27 and J is TRBJ1-1; 7 bases align to TRBD1. The trim removed 6 bases at V and 3 bases at J, leaving 10 bases unmatched. The CDR3 runs to 15 residues. Germline CDR1 and CDR2: MNHEY and SMNVEV (reference sequence). The CDR3 DNA sequence: TGTGCCAGCAGCCCTTCGCCTCAGGGGGACACTGAAGCTTTCTTT. The encoded protein is CASSPSPQGDTEAFF.

This clone was seen a handful of times. V gene TRBV27 combines with J gene TRBJ2-7; possibly TRBD1 for D (5 bases). Germline assignment: CDR1 MNHEY and CDR2 SMNVEV (reference sequence). Trimming removed 7 bases from V and 1 base from J, with 8 bases in between. There are 12 residues in the CDR3. CDR3 amino acids: CASTGLSYEQYF. For the CDR3, the DNA is TGTGCCAGCACAGGGCTTTCCTACGAGCAGTACTTC.